These 17 T cell receptor beta chains share one sample of origin, sequenced in a study of T cell clonality in common variable immunodeficiency. The antigens of these receptors remain unknown. Findings and caveats of the study: In common variable immunodeficiency, TCR beta chains reportedly carried fewer deletions and N-nucleotide insertions.

Data came from immunoSEQ multiplex PCR; TCRdb stores just in-frame clones and leaves some out. The sample was found to contain over 30,000 clones, and every one recurs. Source material: peripheral blood mononuclear cells. The receptor source for this set is a human donor with common variable immunodeficiency.

This clone has a count of ten or more. The read finishes 3 residues shy of the CDR3 end, and the germline J gene is used to complete it. J is TRBJ1-6 and V is TRBV7-2; D may be TRBD1 (6 bases). Germline CDR1 reads SGHTA; CDR2 reads FQGNSA. This CDR3 region has 14 residues. The V end lost 5 bases, the J end lost 7 bases, and 12 bases lay between the germline ends. The covered CDR3 bases are TGTGCCAGCAGCCGCGGGACACCCAATTCACCC. This sequence encodes CASSRGTPNSP. The CDR3 as a whole reads CASSRGTPNSPLHF.

Many counts were recorded for this clone. From the germline J gene comes the end of the CDR3, since the read stops 3 residues before it. The V gene is TRBV5-4, the J gene TRBJ2-7, with TRBD2 matching 8 bases. This CDR3 region has 14 residues. V shed 4 bases and J 6 bases; nucleotides not matched to a gene: 9. CDR1 is SGHNT and CDR2 is YYREEE in the germline V gene (reference sequence). CDR3 DNA, as far as it was read: TGTGCCAGCAGCCCCCCCGGGGGGGTATTCGAG. Amino acid sequence: CASSPPGGVFE. The complete CDR3 sequence is CASSPPGGVFEQYF. The complete variable domain, with remaining parts taken from reference TRBV5-4 and TRBJ2-7, reads ETGVTQSPTHLIKTRGQQVTLRCSSQSGHNTVSWYQQALGQGPQFIFQYYREEENGRGNFPPRFSGLQFPNYSSELNVNALELDDSALYLCASSPPGGVFEQYFGPGTRLTVT.

Concerning this clone itself: The CDR3 goes on 3 residues after the read ends, and that part is filled in from the germline J gene. The chain carries TRBV7-8 and TRBJ2-7; D perhaps matches TRBD1 (6 bases). The CDR3 extends over 14 amino acids. The V gene lost 1 base and the J gene lost 2 bases, with 9 bases spanning the gap. Germline CDR1 is SGHVS and CDR2 is FQNEAQ. CDR3 DNA (partial): TGTGCCAGCAGCTTAGATACAGGGCCCTACGAG. It translates to CASSLDTGPYE. The complete CDR3 reads CASSLDTGPYEQYF.

This clone was recorded at least ten times. The read ends 3 residues shy of where the CDR3 ends; the end is completed using the germline J gene. This chain joins TRBV5-6 and TRBJ2-3; 7 bases agree with TRBD1. Germline CDR1 and CDR2: SGHDT and YYEEEE. J gave up 0 bases and V 5 bases, and 6 bases lay outside the gene matches. The CDR3 length is 15 residues. CDR3 residues: CASSWTGTSTDTQYF. CDR3 DNA, as far as it was read: TGTGCCAGCAGTTGGACAGGCACTAGCACAGATACG.

This clone showed up many times. From the germline J gene comes the end of the CDR3, since the read stops 3 residues before it. The chain has TRBV11-3 and TRBJ1-3, with D possibly being TRBD1 (5 bases). Germline-derived CDR1 and CDR2 are SGHNT and YENEEA. Trimming removed 5 bases from V and 4 bases from J, with 12 bases in between. The CDR3 has 14 residues. The CDR3 spells CASSRGTAGNTIYF. The CDR3 DNA, read in part, is TGTGCCAGCAGCCGTGGGACTGCCGGAAACACC. Full variable domain (outside the CDR3, taken from reference TRBV11-3 and TRBJ1-3): EAGVVQSPRYKIIEKKQPVAFWCNPISGHNTLYWYLQNLGQGPELLIRYENEEAVDDSQLPKDRFSAERLKGVDSTLKIQPAELGDSAVYLCASSRGTAGNTIYFGEGSWLTVV.

This clone was detected a few times. The DNA ends 3 residues before the CDR3 does, and the rest of the CDR3 is filled in from the germline J gene. V and J are TRBV5-6 and TRBJ2-1, with D perhaps matching TRBD1 (6 bases). V lost 1 base to trimming and J lost 3 bases, with 11 bases between them. Germline loops: CDR1 SGHDT, CDR2 YYEEEE. The CDR3 sequence is 15 residues long. The covered CDR3 bases are TGTGCCAGCAGCTTGATCGGACAGAACTACAATGAG. It yields the protein CASSLIGQNYNE. The entire CDR3 protein reads CASSLIGQNYNEQFF.

About this clone itself: The junction differs from germline at one of its ends, possibly a read error. This CDR3 reads CSSSLPNEKLFF. The sequenced part of the CDR3 DNA is TGTTCCAGCAGCTTACCAAATGAAAAA. The genes are TRBV7-9 and TRBJ1-4; D is unresolved. Sequencing ends 3 residues short of the CDR3 end; the germline J gene provides the rest. CDR3 length: 12 amino acids. Germline V lookup: CDR1 SEHNR, CDR2 FQNEAQ (reference sequence).

Notes on this clone: The read comes to an end 3 residues before the CDR3 does, leaving the germline J gene to fill in the end. The rearrangement uses TRBV7-3 and TRBJ2-7, with D maybe TRBD2 (7 bases). V was shortened by 2 bases and J by 5 bases, with 16 bases between the two germline ends. The CDR3 loop spans 15 amino acids. The V gene's germline CDR1 is SGHTA and CDR2 FQGTGA. The covered CDR3 bases are TGTGCCAGCAGCTTAGTTGGGGCGGGGGCGGACGAG. This gives the protein CASSLVGAGADE. The full CDR3 protein is CASSLVGAGADEQYF.

This clone was found a few times. The read terminates 3 residues ahead of where the CDR3 ends, so the germline J gene completes it. The chain is built from TRBV18 and TRBJ2-1; 13 positions match TRBD2. The J segment lost 7 bases and the V segment lost 4 bases, leaving 4 bases of the junction unmatched. Germline values: CDR1 KGHSH, CDR2 LQKENI. The CDR3 extends over 15 amino acids. The CDR3 here is CASSHEGLAGNEQFF. The sequenced part of the CDR3 DNA is TGTGCCAGCTCACACGAGGGACTAGCGGGGAATGAG.

Ten or more counts support this clone. The read ends 3 residues early relative to the CDR3; the germline J gene fills the gap. The chain employs TRBV19 and TRBJ2-3, with 7 bases matching TRBD1. The CDR3 sequence is 14 residues long. Germline values: CDR1 LNHDA, CDR2 SQIVND (reference sequence). V shed 6 bases and J 2 bases; nucleotides not matched to a gene: 5. The CDR3 DNA, read in part, is TGTGCCAGTAGCACCGAGGGGGCCACAGATACG. Translation: CASSTEGATDT. The whole CDR3 sequence reads CASSTEGATDTQYF. Together with reference TRBV19 and TRBJ2-3, the CDR3 gives the full variable domain: DGGITQSPKYLFRKEGQNVTLSCEQNLNHDAMYWYRQDPGQGLRLIYYSQIVNDFQKGDIAEGYSVSREKKESFPLTVTSAQKNPTAFYLCASSTEGATDTQYFGPGTRLTVL.

Ten or more counts support this clone. The read gets to within 3 residues of the CDR3 end, and the germline J gene fills in the rest. The V call is TRBV3-1 (or the pseudogene TRBV3-2), the J call TRBJ2-1, with D maybe TRBD2 (5 bases). Germline lookup yields CDR1 LGHDT and CDR2 YNNKEL (reference sequence). The V and J ends lost 3 bases and 5 bases respectively, with 14 bases between them. The CDR3 is 15 amino acids. The CDR3 is CASSHYEGRDNEQFF. The covered CDR3 bases are TGTGCCAGCAGCCATTACGAGGGTCGAGACAATGAG.

At least ten counts were recorded for this clone. The sequence runs out 3 residues before the end of the CDR3; the remainder is reconstructed from the germline J gene. The V call is TRBV7-2, the J call TRBJ2-3; weak D call: TRBD2 (6 bases). Trimming took off 6 bases at V and 1 base at J, with 14 bases between the two ends. The CDR3 runs 15 residues. The germline gives CDR1 SGHTA, CDR2 FQGNSA. CDR3 DNA (partial): TGTGCCAGCAGTATAGACTCGGGGGGCACAGATACG. Translation: CASSIDSGGTDT. The entire CDR3 is CASSIDSGGTDTQYF.

A few counts support this clone. The read gets to within 3 residues of the CDR3 end, and the germline J gene fills in the rest. This chain links TRBV7-2 with TRBJ2-4, with a possible D match to TRBD2 (6 bases). The CDR3 covers 14 residues. Trimming left V 1 base short and J 7 bases short, with 11 bases between. Per germline, CDR1 SGHTA and CDR2 FQGNSA. The part of the CDR3 DNA that was read is TGTGCCAGCAGCTTAGATCTGGCGGGGAACATT. The encoded protein is CASSLDLAGNI. The entire CDR3 protein is CASSLDLAGNIQYF.

This clone has more than one count but fewer than ten. One end of the junction is discordant with germline, which a read error may explain. The read ends 3 residues shy of where the CDR3 ends; the end is completed using the germline J gene. The chain recombines TRBV7-9 with TRBJ2-7, with 9 bases identical to TRBD2. The CDR3 runs 13 residues. Germline-derived CDR1 and CDR2 are SEHNR and FQNEAQ (reference sequence). CDR3 DNA (partial): TGTTCCAGCCATGTAGCGGGAGCCTACGAG. Translating gives CSSHVAGAYE. The entire CDR3 protein is CSSHVAGAYEQYF.

This clone has ten or more counts. The CDR3 end lies 3 residues beyond the end of the read and is filled in from the germline J gene. This chain uses TRBV11-2 with TRBJ2-1, with TRBD2 as a possible D gene (5 bases). This CDR3 region has 12 residues. The ends were cut back, 1 base at V and 9 bases at J, with 7 bases in the middle. Looked up from germline, CDR1 is SGHAT and CDR2 is FQNNGV. The CDR3 is CASSLGGLEQFF. The CDR3 DNA, read in part, is TGTGCCAGCAGCTTAGGAGGGCTTGAG.

This clone was counted only a few times. Read coverage stops 3 residues before the CDR3 terminus; the germline J gene supplies the remainder. The chain employs TRBV19 and TRBJ2-2, with a weak D call TRBD1 (6 bases). Trimming pared 4 bases from V and 1 base from J, leaving 7 bases between. Per germline, CDR1 LNHDA and CDR2 SQIVND (reference sequence). The CDR3 runs 14 residues. The DNA read from the CDR3 is TGTGCCAGTAGTAAGGACAGGAACACCGGGGAG. Amino acid sequence: CASSKDRNTGE. From start to end, the CDR3 is CASSKDRNTGELFF.

In its sample, this clone was seen many times. The DNA ends 3 residues before the CDR3 does, and the rest of the CDR3 is filled in from the germline J gene. The chain couples TRBV20-1 to TRBJ2-2; weak D call: TRBD2 (5 bases). The germline CDR1 and CDR2 sequences are DFQATT and SNEGSKA (reference sequence). The CDR3 has 15 residues. V lost 6 bases and J 0 bases, leaving 14 bases between the germline ends. The CDR3 DNA, read in part, is TGCAGTGCCCCCCCCGCGGGCTCGAACACCGGGGAG. Translation gives CSAPPAGSNTGE. The CDR3 as a whole reads CSAPPAGSNTGELFF.